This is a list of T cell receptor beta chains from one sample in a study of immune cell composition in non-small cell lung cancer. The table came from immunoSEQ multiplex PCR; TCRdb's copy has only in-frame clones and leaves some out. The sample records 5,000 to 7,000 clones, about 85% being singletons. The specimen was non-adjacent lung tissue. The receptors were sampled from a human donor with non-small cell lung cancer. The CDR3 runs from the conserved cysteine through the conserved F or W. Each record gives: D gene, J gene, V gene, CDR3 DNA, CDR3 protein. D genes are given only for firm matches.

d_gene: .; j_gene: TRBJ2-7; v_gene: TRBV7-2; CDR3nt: TGTGCCAGCAGCTTGACTCGGACAACCTACGAGCAGTACTTC; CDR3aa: CASSLTRTTYEQYF
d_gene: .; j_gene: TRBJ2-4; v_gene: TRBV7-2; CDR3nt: TGTGCCAGCAGCTCAGACGGACAATTAGCCAAAAACATTCAGTACTTC; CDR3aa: CASSSDGQLAKNIQYF
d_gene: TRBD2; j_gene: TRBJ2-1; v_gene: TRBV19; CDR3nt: TGTGCCAGTAGTACCCCGGGACTAGCGAATGAGCAGTTCTTC; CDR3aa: CASSTPGLANEQFF
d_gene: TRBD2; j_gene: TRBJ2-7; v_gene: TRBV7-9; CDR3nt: TGTGCCAGCAGCTTCCCGGGACTAGCCTACGAGCAGTACTTC; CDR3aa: CASSFPGLAYEQYF
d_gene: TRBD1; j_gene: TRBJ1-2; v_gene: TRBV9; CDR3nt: TGTGCCAGCAGCGGAGTCCTTTTTGAGGACAGGGGTAACTATGGCTACACCTTC; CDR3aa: CASSGVLFEDRGNYGYTF
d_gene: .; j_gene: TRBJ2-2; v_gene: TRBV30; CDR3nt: TGTGCCTGGAGTTGGCTTTCGAACACCGGGGAGCTGTTTTTT; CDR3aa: CAWSWLSNTGELFF
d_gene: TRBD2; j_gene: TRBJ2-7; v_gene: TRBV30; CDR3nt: TGTGCCTGGAGTGTTCCTAGCGGGTACTCCTACGAGCAGTACTTC; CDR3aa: CAWSVPSGYSYEQYF
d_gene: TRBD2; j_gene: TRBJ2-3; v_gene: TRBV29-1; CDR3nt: TGCAGCGTTTGGCGGGAGGAAAGCACAGATACGCAGTATTTT; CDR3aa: CSVWREESTDTQYF
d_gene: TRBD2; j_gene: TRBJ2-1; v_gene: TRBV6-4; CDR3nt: TGTGCCAGCAGTGCCATTAGCGGGAGCTCCTACAATGAGCAGTTCTTC; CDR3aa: CASSAISGSSYNEQFF
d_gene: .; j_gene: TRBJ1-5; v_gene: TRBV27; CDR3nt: TGTGCCAGCAGTTTTACAGGGTCCCCTAGCAATCAGCCCCAGCATTTT; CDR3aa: CASSFTGSPSNQPQHF
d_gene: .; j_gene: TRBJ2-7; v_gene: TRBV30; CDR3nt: TGTGCCTGGAGGAGGCGGTCGGACGAGCAGTACTTC; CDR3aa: CAWRRRSDEQYF
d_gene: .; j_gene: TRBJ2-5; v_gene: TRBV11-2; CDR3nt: TGTGCCAGCAGCTTTGGAGGGGTGGAGACCCAGTACTTC; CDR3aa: CASSFGGVETQYF